This TCR beta chain was sequenced in a study of T cells in Graves' hyperthyroidism and ophthalmopathy. Study in general: Peripheral blood sampling occurred at initial diagnosis, before any treatment. Regarding the study as a whole: Researchers found most expanded thyroid clonotypes above 0.001 in blood as well.

Individuals with ophthalmopathy presented a Clinical Activity Score of at least 3, a NOSPECS grade of at least 4 and a duration under 3 months. Exclusions: uncontrolled infection, other autoimmune disease, pregnancy, lactation. In this sample, this clonotype turned up many times. The antigen remains unidentified. The V and J ends lost 1 base and 6 bases respectively, with 14 bases between them. CDR3 length: 15 residues. Germline V CDR1 and CDR2: SNHLY, FYNNEI. The investigators amplified TCR beta CDR3 regions from RNA transcripts. HTBI primers were employed in a first-round RT-PCR of the TCR CDR3. TCRdb processed the multiplex PCR reads anew with MiXCR; each CDR3 protein has one entry. This table has 500,000 or so distinct CDR3 sequences, roughly 17% appearing once.

Specimen: blood. This sequence joins TRBV2 and TRBJ2-3; D uncertain. This TCR was sampled from a woman under 30 with Graves' ophthalmopathy. The CDR3: CASSEDGLGRDTQYF. As DNA, the CDR3 is TGTGCCAGCAGTGAAGATGGGCTAGGGCGCGATACGCAGTATTTT.